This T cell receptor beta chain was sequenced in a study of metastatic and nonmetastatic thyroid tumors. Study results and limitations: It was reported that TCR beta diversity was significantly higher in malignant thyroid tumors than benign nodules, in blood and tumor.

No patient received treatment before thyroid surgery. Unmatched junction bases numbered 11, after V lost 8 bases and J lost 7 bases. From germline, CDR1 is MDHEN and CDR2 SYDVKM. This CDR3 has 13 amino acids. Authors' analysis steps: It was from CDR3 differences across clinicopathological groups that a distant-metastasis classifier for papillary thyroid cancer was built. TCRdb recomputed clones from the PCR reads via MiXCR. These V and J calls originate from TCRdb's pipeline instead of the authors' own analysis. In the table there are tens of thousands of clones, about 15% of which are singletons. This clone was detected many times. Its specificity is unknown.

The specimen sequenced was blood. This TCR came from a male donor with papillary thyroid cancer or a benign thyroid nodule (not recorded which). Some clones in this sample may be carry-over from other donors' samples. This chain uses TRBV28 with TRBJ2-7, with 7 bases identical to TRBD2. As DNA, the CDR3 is TGTGCCAGCTGGGGGGGAGGCAGTGTGGAGCAGTACTTC. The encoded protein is CASWGGGSVEQYF.